This is a list of T cell receptor beta chains from one sample in a study of CD8+ T cells in alopecia areata. Sequencing used immunoSEQ multiplex PCR; TCRdb keeps in-frame clones, though not all of them. The table includes 170,000 or so clones, roughly 65% detected once. The source material was CD4+ T cells sorted from blood, sampled at week 4, from a patient treated with tofacitinib. The receptor set was obtained from a human donor with alopecia areata. Each CDR3 is given with its conserved first and last residue. A D gene is named only where the DNA matches it firmly.

V: TRBV29-1
D: .
J: TRBJ2-1
DNA: TGCAGCGTTGAAGGGGTATACAATGAGCAGTTCTTC
CDR3: CSVEGVYNEQFF

V: TRBV30
D: .
J: TRBJ1-5
DNA: TGTGCCTGGAGCAATAGCAATCAGCCCCAGCATTTT
CDR3: CAWSNSNQPQHF

V: TRBV5-1
D: TRBD1
J: TRBJ2-7
DNA: TGCGCCAGCAGCGGCGGGACAGGGGCGTACGAGCAGTACTTC
CDR3: CASSGGTGAYEQYF

V: TRBV9
D: TRBD1
J: TRBJ1-4
DNA: TGTGCCAGCAGCGAAAGGCAGGGGGAGGCTAATGAAAAACTGTTTTTT
CDR3: CASSERQGEANEKLFF

V: TRBV7-9
D: TRBD1
J: TRBJ2-6
DNA: TGTGCCAGCAGCTTTGGGGACAGGGTAACCAACGTCCTGACTTTC
CDR3: CASSFGDRVTNVLTF

V: TRBV7-2
D: TRBD1
J: TRBJ1-1
DNA: TGTGCCAGCAGCTCCCGGACAGGGGACACTGAAGCTTTCTTT
CDR3: CASSSRTGDTEAFF

V: TRBV18
D: TRBD1
J: TRBJ1-6
DNA: TGTGCCAGCTCACCTTTAGGAGGTCAGGGGGCCTCACCCCTCCACTTT
CDR3: CASSPLGGQGASPLHF

V: TRBV25-1
D: TRBD1
J: TRBJ1-4
DNA: TGTGCCAGCAGTGAATCTAGGACAGGGGGAACTAATGAAAAACTGTTTTTT
CDR3: CASSESRTGGTNEKLFF

V: TRBV9
D: .
J: TRBJ1-6
DNA: TGTGCCAGCAGCGTGACAGACGCCAATTCACCCCTCCACTTT
CDR3: CASSVTDANSPLHF

V: TRBV11-2
D: .
J: TRBJ1-4
DNA: TGTGCCAGCAGCTTAGGTACTCAGGGTGATGAAAAACTGTTTTTT
CDR3: CASSLGTQGDEKLFF